These 6 T cell receptor beta chains were all obtained from the same sample, sequenced in a study of T cells in Graves' hyperthyroidism and ophthalmopathy. Amplification yielded TCR beta CDR3 regions, with RNA transcripts as the source. Primed by the HTBI set, a first-round RT-PCR was run on the TCR CDR3. TCRdb re-called the multiplex PCR reads with MiXCR, one entry per CDR3 protein. The sample has around 240,000 distinct CDR3 sequences; 13% to 15% are singletons. Sequencing used blood. These receptor sequences come from a woman in her 40s with Graves' hyperthyroidism that later progressed to Graves' ophthalmopathy.

This clonotype was seen ten or more times. The chain employs TRBV12-3 or TRBV12-4 and TRBJ2-6, with 11 nucleotides matching TRBD2. Unmatched junction bases numbered 12, after V lost 6 bases and J lost 2 bases. CDR3 length equals 19 residues. Here the CDR3 DNA reads TGTGCCAGCAGCCCCGAACTAGCGGGAGACCCCCCTGGGGCCAACGTCCTGACTTTC. This gives the protein CASSPELAGDPPGANVLTF.

With regard to this clonotype: It may be a read error: a sequence one base away is much more abundant. V and J are TRBV12-3 or TRBV12-4 and TRBJ2-1; D perhaps matches TRBD2 (5 bases). The CDR3 length is 16 residues. The CDR3 reads CASSRGSRPSYNEQVF. The CDR3 nucleotides are TGTGCCAGCAGCCGGGGAAGCCGTCCCTCCTACAATGAGCAGGTCTTC.

This clonotype was counted once. The chain joins TRBV2 to TRBJ1-2, with 9 bases that match TRBD1. This CDR3 region has 13 residues. Germline values: CDR1 SNHLY, CDR2 FYNNEI. J gave up 7 bases and V 8 bases, and 8 bases lay outside the gene matches. The CDR3 loop reads CASGVGTGPGYTF. The CDR3 DNA reads as TGTGCCAGCGGTGTGGGGACAGGGCCTGGCTACACCTTC.

There are many counts of this clonotype. The V call is TRBV11-2, the J call TRBJ2-3; 11 bases map to TRBD2. This CDR3 is 18 amino acids long. CDR1 and CDR2 from the germline V gene are SGHAT and FQNNGV. Trimming took 5 bases from V and 3 from J; bases not matched to a gene: 13. This CDR3 is CASSPTLAGESRTDTQYF. In DNA form, the CDR3 reads TGTGCCAGCAGCCCTACACTAGCGGGAGAGTCTAGGACAGATACGCAGTATTTT.

J is TRBJ2-7 and V is TRBV29-1; TRBD1 agrees at 9 bases. The trim removed 4 bases at V and 2 bases at J, leaving 9 bases unmatched. Per germline, CDR1 SQVTM and CDR2 ANQGSEA. The CDR3 has 15 residues. The CDR3 DNA reads as TGCAGCGTTGTCCCACGGGACAGGGCTCCCTACGAGCAGTACTTC. Its translation is CSVVPRDRAPYEQYF.

This clonotype was detected ten times or more. Germline is not matched at one junction end, which may reflect a read error. The chain couples TRBV18 to TRBJ2-3, with D perhaps TRBD2 (5 bases). This CDR3 contains 14 residues. Germline CDR1 and CDR2: KGHSH and LQKENI. For the CDR3, the DNA is TGCGCCAGCAGCCCTACCGGGGGCACAGATACGCAGTATTTT. Translation gives CASSPTGGTDTQYF.